The sequence of this TCR beta chain was determined in a study of blood T cell repertoires in COVID-19. How the authors handled the data: Reference gene primer amplification yielded estimated nucleated cell counts. Assay used: immunoSEQ multiplex PCR; TCRdb lists only in-frame clones, some missing. V and J calls and clone size follow that table, whereas D and trimming were derived from the DNA. Of 150,000 to 200,000 clones in the sample, about 85% were seen once. Germline V gene sequence: CDR1 MNHEY, CDR2 SMNVEV (reference sequence). The V end was cut by 3 bases, the J end by 2 bases, with 15 bases between. The CDR3 totals 16 residues. A Seattle source enrolled patients during active infection and followed them longitudinally.

This clonotype originated in a woman between 70 and 85 years old with COVID-19, enrolled during active disease. Sequencing was performed on peripheral blood. The chain joins TRBV27 to TRBJ2-3; D unclear. CDR3 DNA: TGTGCCAGCAGTTTTCCGGCCGACATCGACACAGATACGCAGTATTTT. Its translation: CASSFPADIDTDTQYF.